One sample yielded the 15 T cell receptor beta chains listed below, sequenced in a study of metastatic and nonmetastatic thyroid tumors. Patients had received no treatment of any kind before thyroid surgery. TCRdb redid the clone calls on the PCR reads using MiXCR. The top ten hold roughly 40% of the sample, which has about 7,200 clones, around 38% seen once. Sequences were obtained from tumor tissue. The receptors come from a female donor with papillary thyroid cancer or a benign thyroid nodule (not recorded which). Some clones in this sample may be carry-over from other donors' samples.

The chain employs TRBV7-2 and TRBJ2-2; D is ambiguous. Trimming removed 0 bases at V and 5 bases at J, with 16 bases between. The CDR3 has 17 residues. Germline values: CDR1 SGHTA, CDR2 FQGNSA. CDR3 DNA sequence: TGTGCCAGCAGCTTAGCGGCCCAGCAGGCCAATACCGGGGAGCTGTTTTTT. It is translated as CASSLAAQQANTGELFF.

The CDR3 DNA sequence: TGTGCCAGCAGCTTAGGGGGACTAGCTAGGAGCTACGAGCAGTACTTC. It codes for CASSLGGLARSYEQYF. The rearrangement joins TRBV11-1 to TRBJ2-7, with TRBD2 matching 9 bases. The CDR3 runs to 16 residues. The trim removed 1 base at V and 3 bases at J, leaving 7 bases unmatched. The germline CDR1 and CDR2 sequences are SGHAT and FQDESV (reference sequence).

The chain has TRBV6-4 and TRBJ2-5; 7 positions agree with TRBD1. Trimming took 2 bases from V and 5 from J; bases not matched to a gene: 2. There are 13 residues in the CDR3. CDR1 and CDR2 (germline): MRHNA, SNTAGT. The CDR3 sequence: CASSDNRGETQYF. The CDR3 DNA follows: TGTGCCAGCAGTGACAACAGGGGCGAGACCCAGTACTTC.

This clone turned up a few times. The CDR3 protein is CASKGQQYAPSYEQYF. In nucleotides, the CDR3 is TGTGCCAGCAAGGGACAACAATATGCCCCTTCCTACGAGCAGTACTTC. This chain connects TRBV28 to TRBJ2-7; possible D gene TRBD1, 6 bases. There are 16 residues in the CDR3. Germline-derived CDR1 and CDR2 are MDHEN and SYDVKM. The V and J ends lost 7 bases and 1 base respectively, with 20 bases between them.

The CDR3 DNA is TGTGCCAGCAGGAGACAGGGAGGGGGCACAGATACGCAGTATTTT. Its protein product is CASRRQGGGTDTQYF. This sequence joins TRBV27 and TRBJ2-3; either TRBD1 or TRBD2 may supply D (7 bases each). The V gene lost 6 bases and the J gene lost 1 base, with 14 bases spanning the gap. Per germline, CDR1 MNHEY and CDR2 SMNVEV (reference sequence). CDR3 length: 15 amino acids.

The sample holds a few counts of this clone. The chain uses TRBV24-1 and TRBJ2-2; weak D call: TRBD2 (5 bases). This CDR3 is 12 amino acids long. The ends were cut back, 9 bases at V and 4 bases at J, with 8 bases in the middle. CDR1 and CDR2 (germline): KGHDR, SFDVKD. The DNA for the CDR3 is TGTGCCACCGAAGAGGGCACCGGGGAGCTGTTTTTT. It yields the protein CATEEGTGELFF.

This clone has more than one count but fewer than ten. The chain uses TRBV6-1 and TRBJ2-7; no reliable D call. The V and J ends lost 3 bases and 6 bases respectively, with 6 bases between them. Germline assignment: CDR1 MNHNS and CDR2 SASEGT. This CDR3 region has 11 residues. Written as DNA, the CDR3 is TGTGCCAGCAGTGATAAATCCGAGCAGTACGTC. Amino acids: CASSDKSEQYV.

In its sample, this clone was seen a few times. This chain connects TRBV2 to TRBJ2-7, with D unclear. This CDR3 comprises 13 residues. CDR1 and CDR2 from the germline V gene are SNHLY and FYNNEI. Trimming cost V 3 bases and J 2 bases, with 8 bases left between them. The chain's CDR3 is CASSDGSTYEQYF. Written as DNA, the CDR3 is TGTGCCAGCAGTGACGGGTCAACCTACGAGCAGTACTTC.

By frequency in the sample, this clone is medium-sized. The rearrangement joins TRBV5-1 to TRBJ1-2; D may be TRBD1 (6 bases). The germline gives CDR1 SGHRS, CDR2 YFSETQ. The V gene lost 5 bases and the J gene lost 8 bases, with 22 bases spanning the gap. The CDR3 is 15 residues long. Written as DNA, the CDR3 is TGCGCCAGCAGACGCCCCCGACGGGGGGCGAGCGGCTACACCTTC. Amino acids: CASRRPRRGASGYTF.

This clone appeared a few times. The CDR3 bases are TGTGCCAGCACCCCGGGACTAGCGAGCAATGAGCAGTTCTTC. This sequence encodes CASTPGLASNEQFF. The genes are TRBV6-1 and TRBJ2-1; 10 nucleotides match TRBD2. This CDR3 has 14 residues. The V gene's germline CDR1 is MNHNS and CDR2 SASEGT. After removal of 7 bases from V and 6 bases from J, the junction contained 6 bases not matched to a gene.

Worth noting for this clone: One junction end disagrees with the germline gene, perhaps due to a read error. This chain's CDR3 is CSPSSCGEGNEQFF. The CDR3 DNA reads TGCAGTCCTAGTTCTTGCGGAGAGGGGAATGAGCAGTTCTTC. The chain links TRBV20-1 to TRBJ2-1, with D perhaps given as TRBD1 or TRBD2 (5 bases each). This CDR3 has 14 amino acids. The germline gives CDR1 DFQATT, CDR2 SNEGSKA (reference sequence).

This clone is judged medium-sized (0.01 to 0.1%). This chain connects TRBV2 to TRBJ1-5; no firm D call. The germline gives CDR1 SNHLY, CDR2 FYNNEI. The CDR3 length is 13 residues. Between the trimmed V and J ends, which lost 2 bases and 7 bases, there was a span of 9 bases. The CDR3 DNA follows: TGTGCCAGCAGTGAAACGGCGGTACAGCCCCAGCATTTT. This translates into CASSETAVQPQHF.

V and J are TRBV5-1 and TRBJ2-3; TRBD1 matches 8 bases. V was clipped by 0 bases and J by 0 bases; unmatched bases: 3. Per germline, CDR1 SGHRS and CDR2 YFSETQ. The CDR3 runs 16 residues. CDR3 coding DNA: TGCGCCAGCAGCTTGGGGGGACAGGCCAGCACAGATACGCAGTATTTT. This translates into CASSLGGQASTDTQYF.

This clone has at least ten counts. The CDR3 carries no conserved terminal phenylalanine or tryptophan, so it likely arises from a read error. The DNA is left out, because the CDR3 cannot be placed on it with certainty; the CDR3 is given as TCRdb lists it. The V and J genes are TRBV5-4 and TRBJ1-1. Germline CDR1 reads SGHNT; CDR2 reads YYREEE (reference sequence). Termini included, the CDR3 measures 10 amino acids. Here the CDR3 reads CASSSDPQSL.

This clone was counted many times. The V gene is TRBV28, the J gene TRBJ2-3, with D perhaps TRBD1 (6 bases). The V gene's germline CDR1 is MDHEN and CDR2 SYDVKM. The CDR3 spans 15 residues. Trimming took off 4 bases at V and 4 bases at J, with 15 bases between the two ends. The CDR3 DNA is TGTGCCAGCAGTTGGGACACCTTAGTTGCAGATACGCAGTATTTT. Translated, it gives CASSWDTLVADTQYF.